Shown below are 25 T cell receptor beta chains from a single sample sequenced in a study of blood T cells in healthy people across ages. A second about 7 to 12 cycle PCR used barcoded and J-beta primers. Via MiXCR, TCRdb re-called the 5' RACE reads, giving one row per CDR3 protein. This sample has around 940,000 distinct CDR3 sequences; 45% to 60% occur once, and the top ten carry around 21%. The sample consisted of blood. The origin of the receptors is a woman aged 55 to 70 in good health.

With regard to this clonotype: At one of its ends the junction is not consistent with the germline gene, which may arise from a read error. The chain links TRBV12-3 or TRBV12-4 to TRBJ2-1; TRBD2 matches at 9 bases. CDR3 length: 16 amino acids. The CDR3: CASSLSAGGPDNERFF. DNA for the CDR3: TGTGCCAGCAGTTTGTCCGCGGGAGGGCCCGACAATGAGCGGTTCTTC.

This chain uses TRBV7-2 with TRBJ1-5; possible D gene TRBD1, 6 bases. This CDR3 has 13 amino acids. V shed 5 bases and J shed 6 bases, with 11 bases lying between them. The germline V gene encodes CDR1 SGHTA and CDR2 FQGNSA. This CDR3 reads CASSQQGPQPQHF. The CDR3 DNA is TGTGCCAGCAGCCAACAGGGACCTCAGCCCCAGCATTTT.

The J gene is TRBJ1-2, the V gene TRBV6-6, with a tentative D call TRBD1 (5 bases). V was cut by 0 bases and J by 7 bases, with 18 bases left in between. CDR3 length: 16 residues. Germline assignment: CDR1 MNHNY and CDR2 SVGAGI (reference sequence). CDR3 in amino acids: CASSYSTAWGQGGYTF. The CDR3 coding sequence is TGTGCCAGCAGTTACTCGACGGCGTGGGGCCAGGGTGGCTACACCTTC.

The chain has TRBV2 and TRBJ1-6; D not certain. CDR3 length: 21 residues. Trimming took 8 bases from V and 5 from J, leaving 34 bases between them. CDR1 SNHLY and CDR2 FYNNEI come from the germline V gene. The CDR3 loop is CASGGLAPSTNPRLNNSPLHF. CDR3 sequence (DNA): TGTGCCAGCGGAGGACTGGCCCCCAGCACGAACCCCCGACTTAATAATTCACCCCTCCACTTT.

The chain has TRBV30 and TRBJ2-3, with a weak D call TRBD2 (6 bases). This CDR3 comprises 14 residues. Per the germline V gene, CDR1 is GTSNPN and CDR2 is SVGIG (reference sequence). V lost 5 bases, J lost 3 bases, and 15 bases lay in between. DNA for the CDR3: TGTGCCTGGGTTACCGGGACTCAGACAGATACGCAGTATTTT. Protein sequence: CAWVTGTQTDTQYF.

J is TRBJ1-1 and V is TRBV12-3 or TRBV12-4, with TRBD1 matching over 8 bases. The CDR3 length is 14 residues. After removal of 5 bases from V and 5 bases from J, the junction contained 7 bases not matched to a gene. The CDR3 nucleotides are TGTGCCAGCAGTGGTACAGGGGGTCGGACTGAAGCTTTCTTT. It is translated as CASSGTGGRTEAFF.

The chain uses TRBV9 and TRBJ2-7; D is uncertain. V was cut by 3 bases and J by 6 bases, with 16 bases left in between. Germline V CDR1 and CDR2: SGDLS, YYNGEE. The CDR3 is 14 residues long. CDR3 coding DNA: TGTGCCAGCAGCGGCCGTGACCCGGTGGGCGAGCAGTACTTC. It encodes CASSGRDPVGEQYF.

By sample share, this clonotype is large. The chain is built from TRBV5-1 and TRBJ2-1; 7 bases map to TRBD1. Germline trimming cut 5 bases from V and 4 bases from J; bases unmatched to any gene: 6. Germline assignment: CDR1 SGHRS and CDR2 YFSETQ. This CDR3 contains 14 residues. CDR3 in amino acids: CASRVDRSYNEQFF. DNA of the CDR3: TGCGCCAGCAGGGTGGACAGGTCATACAATGAGCAGTTCTTC.

The J gene is TRBJ1-5, the V gene TRBV19; 7 bases fit TRBD1. Germline CDR1 LNHDA, CDR2 SQIVND (reference sequence). The CDR3 contains 15 residues. Losses at the gene ends were 4 bases for V and 6 bases for J; bases not matched to a gene: 9. CDR3 protein: CASSNNPGTVQPQHF. CDR3 coding DNA: TGTGCCAGTAGTAACAACCCCGGGACAGTTCAGCCCCAGCATTTT.

This chain uses TRBV7-2 with TRBJ1-6; TRBD1 is a possible D gene (5 bases). This CDR3 spans 18 amino acids. Germline V gene lookup returns CDR1 SGHTA and CDR2 FQGNSA. The ends were cut back, 1 base at V and 0 bases at J, with 13 bases in the middle. This CDR3 is CASSLGGGGSSYNSPLHF. DNA for the CDR3: TGTGCCAGCAGCTTAGGGGGGGGAGGTAGCTCCTATAATTCACCCCTCCACTTT.

This clonotype was detected a few times. The chain has TRBV29-1 and TRBJ2-5; the match to TRBD2 covers 10 bases. The CDR3 has 15 residues. Unmatched junction bases numbered 4, after V lost 3 bases and J lost 0 bases. In germline, CDR1 is SQVTM, CDR2 ANQGSEA. CDR3 bases: TGCAGCGTTGATGGACTAGCGGAGCACCAAGAGACCCAGTACTTC. Residues: CSVDGLAEHQETQYF.

In this sample, this clonotype turned up a few times. The V gene is TRBV10-3, the J gene TRBJ2-3; weak D call: TRBD1 (6 bases). This CDR3 has 12 amino acids. CDR1 is ENHRY, CDR2 SYGVKD, per germline. The V gene lost 6 bases and the J gene lost 5 bases, with 9 bases spanning the gap. CDR3 nucleotide sequence: TGTGCCATCAGCCCACAGGGAGATACGCAGTATTTT. Its protein is CAISPQGDTQYF.

This clonotype has a handful of counts. V and J are TRBV5-1 and TRBJ1-1; D may be TRBD1 (5 bases). Trimming removed 2 bases at V and 4 bases at J, with 15 bases between. The CDR3 spans 15 residues. CDR1 is SGHRS, CDR2 YFSETQ, per germline. CDR3 residues: CASSLGAVILTEAFF. CDR3 DNA: TGCGCCAGCAGCTTAGGGGCCGTGATCCTCACTGAAGCTTTCTTT.

This clonotype was seen a few times. CDR3 in amino acids: CASSFTGGPYEQYF. The CDR3, as DNA: TGTGCCAGCAGTTTTACGGGAGGCCCCTACGAGCAGTACTTC. The genes are TRBV7-2 and TRBJ2-7, with TRBD2 identical over 7 bases. Trimming cost V 6 bases and J 2 bases; bases outside gene matches: 7. Germline lookup yields CDR1 SGHTA and CDR2 FQGNSA. CDR3 length: 14 amino acids.

This clonotype has just a few counts. The rearrangement joins TRBV15 to TRBJ2-7; a weak D match, TRBD1 (5 bases). Germline-derived CDR1 and CDR2 are LNHNV and YYDKDF (reference sequence). CDR3 length: 14 amino acids. Between the trimmed V and J ends, which lost 2 bases and 0 bases, there was a span of 8 bases. The CDR3 DNA sequence: TGTGCCACCAGCAGAAGCAGGGCCTCCTACGAGCAGTACTTC. This codes for CATSRSRASYEQYF.

In its sample, this clonotype was seen once. The chain joins TRBV9 to TRBJ2-5; maybe TRBD2 (5 bases). This CDR3 is built from 15 residues. Germline loops: CDR1 SGDLS, CDR2 YYNGEE. With 0 bases removed from V and 5 bases from J, the gap between germline ends came to 14 bases. CDR3 amino acids: CASSVGVGVMETQYF. The CDR3 DNA sequence: TGTGCCAGCAGCGTAGGGGTGGGAGTGATGGAGACCCAGTACTTC.

This rearrangement joins TRBV12-3 or TRBV12-4 to TRBJ2-4, with D possibly being TRBD2 (6 bases). The DNA end favors TRBJ2-7, so the J call may be wrong. This CDR3 comprises 18 residues. The CDR3 coding sequence is TGTGCCAGCAGTTTTCGCCCACGGGGACTCACGAGTCGCTACGAGCAGTACTTC. This encodes CASSFRPRGLTSRYEQYF.

V and J are TRBV15 and TRBJ2-5; D gene uncertain. Trimming took off 3 bases at V and 8 bases at J, with 7 bases between the two ends. This CDR3 region has 11 residues. The germline V gene has CDR1 LNHNV and CDR2 YYDKDF (reference sequence). The CDR3 DNA follows: TGTGCCACCAGCAGTTACGGAACCCAGTACTTC. Its protein product is CATSSYGTQYF.

The chain combines TRBV29-1 with TRBJ2-3, with D perhaps TRBD1 or TRBD2 (5 bases each). Trimming shortened V by 6 bases and J by 3 bases, and 22 bases separated the two germline ends. Germline assignment: CDR1 SQVTM and CDR2 ANQGSEA. CDR3 size: 16 residues. DNA of the CDR3: TGCAGCGTCCGAATCGGATTCGGGGCGCGGACAGATACGCAGTATTTT. The encoded protein is CSVRIGFGARTDTQYF.

At least ten counts were recorded for this clonotype. The V gene is TRBV11-3, the J gene TRBJ2-7; D possibly matches TRBD1 or TRBD2 (5 bases each). Germline CDR1 SGHNT, CDR2 YENEEA. Between the trimmed V and J ends, which lost 6 bases and 7 bases, there was a span of 10 bases. This CDR3 has 11 amino acids. CDR3 nucleotides: TGTGCCAGCAGTCGTGGGGGTGAGCAGTACTTC. Protein: CASSRGGEQYF.

The rearrangement joins TRBV7-3 to TRBJ2-1; 7 bases align to TRBD1. This CDR3 comprises 16 residues. CDR1 is SGHTA and CDR2 is FQGTGA in the germline V gene. The ends lost 6 bases at V and 0 bases at J; junction bases unmatched: 8. CDR3 nucleotide sequence: TGTGCCAGCAGAACCGGGACAGAAGGCTCCTACAATGAGCAGTTCTTC. Translating it yields CASRTGTEGSYNEQFF.

This clonotype turned up a few times. The CDR3 region has the DNA TGTGCCAGCACTCGGGACAGGGGTTACAATGAGCAGTACTTC. It encodes CASTRDRGYNEQYF. The chain recombines TRBV6-6 with TRBJ2-5, with TRBD1 matching 10 bases. Trimming at V came to 7 bases and at J to 11 bases, leaving 13 bases not matched to a gene. Germline values: CDR1 MNHNY, CDR2 SVGAGI (reference sequence). The CDR3 loop spans 14 amino acids.

The rearrangement uses TRBV6-1 and TRBJ2-4, with 8 bases lining up with TRBD2. CDR3 length equals 18 residues. Germline loops: CDR1 MNHNS, CDR2 SASEGT. The J segment lost 2 bases and the V segment lost 5 bases, leaving 14 bases of the junction unmatched. The DNA for the CDR3 is TGTGCCAGCAGTACCAAACCCCAAGCGGGAGTGTCCAAAAACATTCAGTACTTC. Translating gives CASSTKPQAGVSKNIQYF.

The chain joins TRBV12-3 or TRBV12-4 to TRBJ2-1; 7 bases align to TRBD2. The CDR3 runs 12 residues. Losses at the gene ends were 6 bases for V and 7 bases for J; bases not matched to a gene: 3. The chain's CDR3 is CASRREWNEQFF. The DNA of the CDR3 is TGTGCCAGCAGGCGGGAGTGGAATGAGCAGTTCTTC.

This clonotype came up a few times. V usage is TRBV7-8 and J usage is TRBJ2-5; D is ambiguous. The CDR3 extends over 13 amino acids. CDR1 SGHVS and CDR2 FQNEAQ come from the germline V gene. The V and J ends lost 5 bases and 3 bases respectively, with 10 bases between them. CDR3: CASSNGYKETQYF. The CDR3 region has the DNA TGTGCCAGCAGCAACGGGTACAAAGAGACCCAGTACTTC.